One T cell receptor (beta chain) is described in this entry. Antigen unknown. CDR1 and CDR2 from the germline V gene are SGHVS and FQNEAQ. The J segment lost 2 bases and the V segment lost 3 bases, leaving 8 bases of the junction unmatched. The CDR3 runs to 16 residues. The source of the sample is a study of CD8+CD57+ T cells in acquired aplastic anemia. At the level of the study: Sorted CD4+ and CD8+ cells gave an average of approximately 3 ug of DNA.

Template material for TCR beta VDJ and CDR3 profiling consisted of genomic DNA. TCRdb re-called the reads with MiXCR, one entry per CDR3 protein. Of 250,000 to 350,000 distinct CDR3 sequences listed, around three fifths were seen once; the top ten hold approximately 8.2%. Regarding the study as a whole: No significant patient-versus-control difference appeared in CD8+ Simpson's diversity. Shared by patients and controls, twenty-nine CD8+ CDR3s were abundant in patients.

The clonotype comes from a human donor with severe aplastic anemia or a healthy control (not recorded which). The specimen was sorted CD4+, CD8+, or CD8+CD57+ T cells (not recorded which) from PBMCs. V gene TRBV7-8 combines with J gene TRBJ2-3; 7 bases are shared with TRBD2. The CDR3 bases are TGTGCCAGCAGCTTGAACCCGGGACTAACCACAGATACGCAGTATTTT. This gives the protein CASSLNPGLTTDTQYF.